The TCR beta chain under discussion was sequenced for a study of OX40 agonist ivuxolimab in advanced cancers. Study in general: Of the participants, approximately 40% had some prior anti-PD-1, anti-PD-L1 or anti-CTLA-4 therapy, which was allowed.

Generated by immunoSEQ multiplex PCR, the TCRdb table keeps only in-frame clones and is missing some. The sample gives around 62,000 clones, around nine tenths of which show up once; approximately 0.27% is in the top ten. Sequencing was performed on CD4+ or CD8+ T cells sorted from blood, taken in a trial of the OX40 agonist ivuxolimab. The clonotype comes from an adult with an advanced solid tumor such as melanoma, head and neck, liver or kidney cancer.

CDR3 sequence (DNA): TGTGCCAGCAGCTTAGTGAACCACAATGAGCAGTTCTTC. It codes for CASSLVNHNEQFF. The chain combines TRBV7-2 with TRBJ2-1; no firm D call. CDR1 is SGHTA and CDR2 is FQGNSA in the germline V gene. Trimming removed 1 base at V and 5 bases at J, with 6 bases between. This CDR3 spans 13 amino acids.